The 19 T cell receptor beta chains given below trace back to one sample, sequenced in a study of blood T cell repertoires in COVID-19. TCRdb's copy holds only in-frame clones and misses some; the assay was immunoSEQ multiplex PCR. There are 100,000 to 110,000 clones in the sample; approximately 81% occur only once, and roughly 13% lies in the top ten. Material: peripheral blood. The receptors were gathered from a human donor in a cohort sampled during active COVID-19.

DNA for the CDR3: TGCGCCAGCAGCTCTCTAGGTCGGGACTCAAGCTCCTACGAGCAGTACTTC. This gives the protein CASSSLGRDSSSYEQYF. The chain employs TRBV5-1 and TRBJ2-7; D may be TRBD2 (6 bases). V was clipped by 3 bases and J by 0 bases, with 19 bases between them. This CDR3 is built from 17 residues. Germline loops: CDR1 SGHRS, CDR2 YFSETQ.

CDR3 bases: TGTGCCAGTCTGGACGGACAGGGCGGCACAGATACGCAGTATTTT. This gives the protein CASLDGQGGTDTQYF. The chain is built from TRBV19 and TRBJ2-3; 8 bases are shared with TRBD1. CDR1 and CDR2 from the germline V gene are LNHDA and SQIVND (reference sequence). The length of the CDR3 is 15 residues. The trim removed 8 bases at V and 1 base at J, leaving 8 bases unmatched.

This chain links TRBV6-5 with TRBJ1-4, with D tentatively TRBD1 (6 bases). Trimming removed 7 bases at V and 8 bases at J, with 20 bases between. The CDR3 is 15 amino acids. From germline, CDR1 is MNHEY and CDR2 SVGAGI. The CDR3 region is CASTLKGRGTEKLFF. The CDR3 coding sequence is TGTGCCAGCACCCTTAAGGGCAGGGGTACGGAAAAACTGTTTTTT.

This clone was seen repeatedly, ten times or more. The chain combines TRBV6-2 or TRBV6-3 with TRBJ2-2; possible D gene TRBD2, 7 bases. Germline V gene sequence: CDR1 MNHEY, CDR2 SVGEGT. The V and J ends lost 2 bases and 6 bases respectively, with 16 bases between them. The CDR3 covers 16 residues. In DNA, the CDR3 is TGTGCCAGCAGTTACGTCCGGGGGGCTGTCGCCGGGGAGCTGTTTTTT. Translation gives CASSYVRGAVAGELFF.

This clone appeared a few times. The chain links TRBV11-2 to TRBJ1-6; D gene uncertain. The CDR3 extends over 13 amino acids. Germline loops: CDR1 SGHAT, CDR2 FQNNGV. V lost 3 bases to trimming and J lost 12 bases, with 12 bases between them. The CDR3 DNA reads as TGTGCCAGCAGCTTTGATACTAAATTACCCCTCCACTTT. Protein product: CASSFDTKLPLHF.

With regard to this clone: An end of the junction differs from the germline gene, which may be a read error. This chain uses TRBV5-1 with TRBJ2-1, with 7 bases aligning to TRBD2. Germline V gene sequence: CDR1 SGHRS, CDR2 YFSETQ. The CDR3 covers 18 residues. The CDR3 is CTSSGTPLLAEPYNEQFF. The CDR3 region has the DNA TGCACCAGCAGCGGGACTCCTCTTCTAGCGGAGCCTTACAATGAGCAGTTCTTC.

This clone was seen once. CDR3 region: CASSPGEDEQYF. For the CDR3, the DNA is TGTGCCAGCAGCCCGGGGGAAGACGAGCAGTACTTC. This chain joins TRBV3-1 (or the pseudogene TRBV3-2) and TRBJ2-7; perhaps TRBD2 as D (6 bases). The CDR3 covers 12 residues. V was pared by 4 bases and J by 5 bases, with 9 bases between. Per the germline V gene, CDR1 is LGHDT and CDR2 is YNNKEL (reference sequence).

V and J are TRBV9 and TRBJ2-1; unclear D gene. The CDR3 contains 16 residues. CDR1 and CDR2 (germline): SGDLS, YYNGEE. V was clipped by 3 bases and J by 5 bases, with 18 bases between them. Written as DNA, the CDR3 is TGTGCCAGCAGCGCGTCCTCCCTAGAAATAGACAATGAGCAGTTCTTC. Translated, it gives CASSASSLEIDNEQFF.

This chain connects TRBV7-6 to TRBJ2-7; D gene ambiguous. The V gene lost 2 bases and the J gene lost 0 bases, with 5 bases spanning the gap. CDR3 length: 13 residues. Germline CDR1 reads SGHVS; CDR2 reads FNYEAQ. The CDR3 loop is CASSLSVSYEQYF. CDR3 coding DNA: TGTGCCAGCAGCTTATCTGTCTCCTACGAGCAGTACTTC.

The sample holds one count of this clone. The chain is built from TRBV3-1 (or the pseudogene TRBV3-2) and TRBJ1-2; the D is unclear. Trimming removed 4 bases from V and 3 bases from J, with 24 bases in between. The CDR3 has 18 amino acids. Germline V gives CDR1 LGHDT, CDR2 YNNKEL (reference sequence). CDR3 in DNA: TGTGCCAGCAGCCCCTGGGTGGGTACACCTGCCGGGGACTATGGCTACACCTTC. Amino acids: CASSPWVGTPAGDYGYTF.

This clone was seen a single time. This chain joins TRBV2 and TRBJ2-1; the match to TRBD2 covers 12 bases. The V segment lost 6 bases and the J segment 2 bases; nucleotides outside the gene matches: 8. Germline V gives CDR1 SNHLY, CDR2 FYNNEI. The CDR3 extends over 17 amino acids. This chain's CDR3 is CASRASGGAGPYNEQFF. DNA for the CDR3: TGTGCCAGCAGGGCTAGCGGGGGGGCTGGCCCCTACAATGAGCAGTTCTTC.

In its sample, this clone was seen a few times. V gene TRBV5-1 combines with J gene TRBJ1-2; the D gene is possibly TRBD1 (5 bases). Trimming removed 2 bases at V and 8 bases at J, with 13 bases between. This CDR3 is 13 amino acids long. Germline values: CDR1 SGHRS, CDR2 YFSETQ. The CDR3 sequence is CASSLVGAGGYTF. For the CDR3, the DNA is TGCGCCAGCAGCTTAGTGGGCGCAGGGGGCTACACCTTC.

V gene TRBV6-2 or TRBV6-3 combines with J gene TRBJ2-1; D is undetermined. Germline V lookup: CDR1 MNHEY, CDR2 SVGEGT. Trimming stripped 6 bases from V and 2 bases from J, with 5 bases between. The CDR3 spans 12 residues. CDR3 bases: TGTGCCAGCAGCCCCACCTACAATGAGCAGTTCTTC. Its translation: CASSPTYNEQFF.

This clone has just one count. The V call is TRBV29-1, the J call TRBJ1-1, with D tentatively TRBD1 (5 bases). CDR3 length: 14 residues. Trimming cost V 4 bases and J 1 base, with 13 bases left between them. Germline V gene data show CDR1 as SQVTM and CDR2 as ANQGSEA. For the CDR3, the DNA is TGCAGCGTTGCGGGACTCAGAGGGAACACTGAAGCTTTCTTT. Protein sequence: CSVAGLRGNTEAFF.

The genes are TRBV19 and TRBJ1-1, with D uncertain. The CDR3 consists of 13 residues. Germline V lookup: CDR1 LNHDA, CDR2 SQIVND (reference sequence). The V and J ends lost 5 bases and 1 base respectively, with 8 bases between them. The CDR3 nucleotides are TGTGCCAGTAGTTTGGGCCGGAACACTGAAGCTTTCTTT. Translated: CASSLGRNTEAFF.

The chain links TRBV19 to TRBJ1-2; D is perhaps TRBD1 (5 bases). Trimming stripped 5 bases from V and 4 bases from J, with 17 bases between. The CDR3 totals 15 residues. The germline CDR1 and CDR2 sequences are LNHDA and SQIVND (reference sequence). The CDR3 DNA sequence: TGTGCCAGTAGTGGGCGGCAGGGTGCTGGCTATGGCTACACCTTC. Protein sequence: CASSGRQGAGYGYTF.

The chain employs TRBV7-6 and TRBJ2-7, with 11 nucleotides matching TRBD1. This CDR3 spans 16 amino acids. V trimming: 5 bases; J trimming: 2 bases; junction bases outside the gene matches: 8. The germline V gene has CDR1 SGHVS and CDR2 FNYEAQ. CDR3 protein: CASSANPGQGAYEQYF. CDR3 coding DNA: TGTGCCAGCAGCGCTAATCCGGGACAGGGGGCCTACGAGCAGTACTTC.

The chain uses TRBV11-2 and TRBJ2-5; 7 bases match TRBD1. The CDR3 loop spans 14 amino acids. Germline values: CDR1 SGHAT, CDR2 FQNNGV. The J segment lost 3 bases and the V segment lost 2 bases, leaving 3 bases of the junction unmatched. CDR3 sequence: CASSLSGGKETQYF. The DNA for the CDR3 is TGTGCCAGCAGCTTATCAGGGGGAAAAGAGACCCAGTACTTC.

The chain joins TRBV4-3 to TRBJ1-2, with a tentative D call TRBD1 (5 bases). V lost 3 bases and J lost 6, with 20 bases in between. Per germline, CDR1 LGHNA and CDR2 YSLEER. CDR3 length: 16 amino acids. CDR3 nucleotide sequence: TGCGCCAGCAGCCACCAAGGAACAGGCAAAGTACATGGCTACACCTTC. It encodes CASSHQGTGKVHGYTF.